This paragraph reports one T cell receptor (beta chain). Its cognate antigen is unknown. This entry is derived from a study of Ad26.COV2.S vaccination and SARS-CoV-2 variants. Method: immunoSEQ multiplex PCR; TCRdb's copy keeps in-frame clones and lacks some. The repertoire holds 300,000 to 350,000 clones, with roughly nine tenths as singletons. V shed 7 bases, J shed 4 bases, and the junction held 6 bases outside the gene matches. The CDR3 length is 14 residues. The germline gives CDR1 LNHDA, CDR2 SQIVND (reference sequence). General study results and limits: People who got the vaccine had more spike-specific TCR breadth than people who got placebo. Participants given vaccine showed non-spike TCR breadth similar to that of placebo recipients.

Indicated treatment: 19 received Ad26.COV2.S at low or high dose, single or two shots; roughly five received placebo; per-sample allocation not given. Each sample was drawn 63 days after the first injection (of vaccine or placebo). The clonotype originates from a person aged 18-65 years who received the Ad26.COV2.S COVID-19 vaccine or a placebo. The rearrangement joins TRBV19 to TRBJ2-1; 8 bases are shared with TRBD1. The sequencing used peripheral blood, collected in a trial of Ad26.COV2.S vaccine versus placebo. CDR3 sequence reads: CASTPGQAYNEQFF. For the CDR3, the DNA is TGTGCCAGTACTCCGGGACAGGCTTACAATGAGCAGTTCTTC.